The 9 T cell receptor beta chains below were found in one sample sequenced in a study of blood T cell repertoires in COVID-19. The protocol was immunoSEQ multiplex PCR, while the TCRdb copy is restricted to in-frame clones and leaves out a portion. The sample contains hundreds of thousands of clones, 87% of which appear only once. Material for sequencing was peripheral blood. These TCRs come from a man aged 60 to 69 who had recovered from COVID-19.

This clone was seen only once. The chain recombines TRBV5-1 with TRBJ2-1; TRBD2 aligns across 11 bases. The germline CDR1 and CDR2 sequences are SGHRS and YFSETQ. Trimming took 1 base from V and 10 from J; bases not matched to a gene: 7. The CDR3 covers 15 residues. Here the CDR3 reads CASSLLLAGAREQFF. CDR3 DNA: TGCGCCAGCAGCTTGCTACTAGCGGGGGCACGGGAGCAGTTCTTC.

V is TRBV6-1 and J is TRBJ1-2, with D maybe TRBD1 (5 bases). V lost 3 bases and J 2 bases, leaving 13 bases between the germline ends. Germline V gene lookup returns CDR1 MNHNS and CDR2 SASEGT. The CDR3 runs 15 residues. In nucleotides, the CDR3 is TGTGCCAGCAGTGAGGGGTTGACAGACAACTATGGCTACACCTTC. Translating it yields CASSEGLTDNYGYTF.

This chain connects TRBV3-1 (or the pseudogene TRBV3-2) to TRBJ1-4; D is unclear. Germline CDR1 is LGHDT and CDR2 is YNNKEL (reference sequence). The CDR3 is made up of 14 amino acids. The ends were cut back, 1 base at V and 5 bases at J, with 8 bases in the middle. This CDR3 reads CASSQVGRNEKLFF. CDR3 in DNA: TGTGCCAGCAGCCAAGTGGGCCGCAATGAAAAACTGTTTTTT.

The chain joins TRBV19 to TRBJ1-6; TRBD1 might be the D (6 bases). Trimming pared 6 bases from V and 7 bases from J, leaving 16 bases between. The CDR3 runs to 15 residues. The germline CDR1 and CDR2 sequences are LNHDA and SQIVND (reference sequence). CDR3 residues: CASSPRQVVNSPLHF. Written as DNA, the CDR3 is TGTGCCAGTAGCCCGAGACAGGTGGTGAATTCACCCCTCCACTTT.

The chain links TRBV12-3 or TRBV12-4 to TRBJ1-5; D is perhaps TRBD1 (6 bases). The CDR3 consists of 13 residues. V lost 8 bases to trimming and J lost 6 bases, with 14 bases between them. CDR3 in DNA: TGTGCCAGCGGGGGACATTGGGGTCAGCCCCAGCATTTT. Translation: CASGGHWGQPQHF.

This chain connects TRBV24-1 to TRBJ2-1, with 9 bases that match TRBD1. The CDR3 is 15 amino acids. The V gene end was trimmed by 4 bases and the J gene end by 7 bases; junction bases not matched to a gene: 7. Germline lookup yields CDR1 KGHDR and CDR2 SFDVKD. The CDR3 here is CATSDPGQGLNEQFF. The CDR3 bases are TGTGCCACCAGTGACCCGGGACAGGGTTTGAATGAGCAGTTCTTC.

The chain has TRBV6-5 and TRBJ1-1; 9 nucleotides agree with TRBD1. Germline V gene data show CDR1 as MNHEY and CDR2 as SVGAGI. After removal of 5 bases from V and 3 bases from J, the junction contained 4 bases not matched to a gene. The CDR3 runs to 14 residues. The CDR3 is CASSRTGADTEAFF. The CDR3 DNA follows: TGTGCCAGCAGTCGGACAGGGGCGGACACTGAAGCTTTCTTT.

The chain recombines TRBV6-4 with TRBJ1-5; 7 bases agree with TRBD1. CDR3 size: 15 residues. In germline, CDR1 is MRHNA, CDR2 SNTAGT. J gave up 7 bases and V 7 bases, and 13 bases lay outside the gene matches. The CDR3 DNA is TGTGCCAGCACCCTTCAAGGACAGGCGGGCCAGCCCCAGCATTTT. Its translation: CASTLQGQAGQPQHF.

V is TRBV15 and J is TRBJ2-4; weak D call: TRBD2 (7 bases). The V and J ends lost 0 bases and 0 bases respectively, with 18 bases between them. The CDR3 runs 19 residues. The germline CDR1 and CDR2 sequences are LNHNV and YYDKDF (reference sequence). The CDR3 sequence: CATSRDTAGAYIAKNIQYF. The CDR3 bases are TGTGCCACCAGCAGAGATACGGCGGGGGCATATATAGCCAAAAACATTCAGTACTTC.